This TCR beta chain comes out of a study of Ad26.COV2.S vaccination and SARS-CoV-2 variants. Findings and caveats of the study: Vaccinated and placebo-treated recipients had similar non-spike TCR breadth.

CDR1 and CDR2 (germline): MGHRA, YSYEKL. The CDR3 has 13 amino acids. The ends were cut back, 6 bases at V and 7 bases at J, with 13 bases in the middle. Generated by immunoSEQ multiplex PCR, the TCRdb table keeps only in-frame clones and is missing some. The sample records approximately 400,000 clones, about 90% being singletons. Worth noting for this clone: Its target is not known.

The sample in question was peripheral blood, obtained after recovery from COVID-19. The source is a human donor who had recovered from COVID-19. The chain recombines TRBV4-1 with TRBJ2-1; D tentatively fits TRBD1 or TRBD2 (5 bases each). CDR3 nucleotides: TGCGCCAGCAGTCCGAGGGACCGAAATGAGCAGTTCTTC. Translated, it gives CASSPRDRNEQFF.